A single sample is the source of the 9 T cell receptor beta chains below, sequenced in a study of CD8+ T cells in alopecia areata. Extraction and reverse transcription of RNA yielded cDNA as the sequencing template. Using immunoSEQ multiplex PCR, the repertoire was profiled, and TCRdb retains in-frame clones only, with some absent. Here the sample spans about 180,000 clones, 51% being singletons. Documented treatment: oral pan-JAK inhibitor, 5-10 mg twice daily. Sequencing was performed on CD8+ T cells sorted from blood, taken at approximately week 52, from a patient treated with tofacitinib. These receptors were obtained from a human donor with alopecia areata.

The chain carries TRBV27 and TRBJ1-5, with D perhaps TRBD1 (5 bases). Germline CDR1 is MNHEY and CDR2 is SMNVEV (reference sequence). The CDR3 covers 14 residues. V lost 3 bases and J lost 5, with 11 bases in between. CDR3 loop: CASSFGVGDQPQHF. The CDR3 DNA is TGTGCCAGCAGTTTCGGGGTGGGGGATCAGCCCCAGCATTTT.

This clone appeared a few times. The V gene is TRBV29-1, the J gene TRBJ1-1; weak D call: TRBD1 (6 bases). With 1 base removed from V and 1 base from J, the gap between germline ends came to 7 bases. Germline loops: CDR1 SQVTM, CDR2 ANQGSEA. The CDR3 runs 13 residues. The CDR3 loop reads CSVEGDTNTEAFF. The CDR3 DNA reads TGCAGCGTTGAAGGGGACACGAACACTGAAGCTTTCTTT.

This clone has just a few counts. The chain recombines TRBV9 with TRBJ1-2; no clear D. Germline V CDR1 and CDR2: SGDLS, YYNGEE. There are 13 residues in the CDR3. Trimming pared 3 bases from V and 1 base from J, leaving 7 bases between. The CDR3 DNA is TGTGCCAGCAGCGCCCGGGATAACTATGGCTACACCTTC. This codes for CASSARDNYGYTF.

This clone appeared a few times. The CDR3 sequence is CSANLGPEQYF. In DNA form, the CDR3 reads TGCAGTGCTAACCTAGGACCCGAGCAGTACTTC. V is TRBV20-1 and J is TRBJ2-7; no clear D gene. The CDR3 runs 11 residues. Germline assignment: CDR1 DFQATT and CDR2 SNEGSKA (reference sequence). V was pared by 4 bases and J by 6 bases, with 10 bases between.

The chain has TRBV7-9 and TRBJ2-7; TRBD2 agrees at 8 bases. There are 13 residues in the CDR3. The germline V gene encodes CDR1 SEHNR and CDR2 FQNEAQ (reference sequence). After removal of 5 bases from V and 5 bases from J, the junction contained 5 bases not matched to a gene. CDR3 sequence reads: CASSPGGDDEQYF. For the CDR3, the DNA is TGTGCCAGCAGCCCCGGGGGGGACGACGAGCAGTACTTC.

The chain couples TRBV20-1 to TRBJ1-1, with TRBD1 as a possible D gene (5 bases). The CDR3 is made up of 11 amino acids. The germline V and J ends were trimmed by 1 base and 8 bases, with 8 bases remaining between them. Germline V gene sequence: CDR1 DFQATT, CDR2 SNEGSKA (reference sequence). The CDR3 DNA sequence: TGCAGTGCTAGAGTTGGGGGGGAAGCTTTCTTT. Amino acids: CSARVGGEAFF.

CDR3 protein: CASSAWGRGYSNQPQHF. CDR3 DNA sequence: TGTGCCAGCAGTGCTTGGGGTCGGGGATATAGCAATCAGCCCCAGCATTTT. The gene calls are TRBV25-1 and TRBJ1-5; D gene uncertain. This CDR3 is 17 amino acids long. V gave up 4 bases and J gave up 0 bases, with 16 bases separating them. Germline loops: CDR1 MGHDK, CDR2 SYGVNS. Filled out from reference TRBV25-1 and TRBJ1-5, the complete variable domain reads EADIYQTPRYLVIGTGKKITLECSQTMGHDKMYWYQQDPGMELHLIHYSYGVNSTEKGDLSSESTVSRIRTEHFPLTLESARPSHTSQYLCASSAWGRGYSNQPQHFGDGTRLSIL.

The chain carries TRBV6-5 and TRBJ1-2; TRBD1 is a possible D gene (6 bases). The V gene lost 0 bases and the J gene lost 1 base, with 12 bases spanning the gap. The germline V gene has CDR1 MNHEY and CDR2 SVGAGI. The CDR3 spans 16 residues. This CDR3 reads CASSYSTGHLNYGYTF. CDR3 bases: TGTGCCAGCAGTTACTCGACAGGTCACCTTAACTATGGCTACACCTTC.

Only a few counts were recorded for this clone. The chain is built from TRBV6-5 and TRBJ2-1; D is undetermined. Germline V CDR1 and CDR2: MNHEY, SVGAGI. The CDR3 has 11 residues. V was shortened by 6 bases and J by 3 bases, with 3 bases between the two germline ends. The CDR3 nucleotides are TGTGCCAGCAGCATCTACAATGAGCAGTTCTTC. This sequence encodes CASSIYNEQFF.